This entry lists 25 T cell receptor beta chains sequenced from one sample in a study of cytomegalovirus exposure and HLA in healthy donors. Primers included in the PCR were 60 Vbeta and 13 Jbeta primers. Generated by immunoSEQ multiplex PCR, the TCRdb table keeps only in-frame clones and is missing some. The table for this sample gives under 130,000 clones. The source material was PBMCs. The receptors were sampled from a man in his forties or fifties in good health and CMV-seronegative.

A remark on this clone: One junction end does not reproduce the germline sequence, and a read error may be involved. The chain is built from TRBV9 and TRBJ1-1; 8 nucleotides match TRBD1. Germline V gene data show CDR1 as SGDLS and CDR2 as YYNGEE. The CDR3 is made up of 13 amino acids. CDR3 nucleotides: TGTGTCAGCAGCGTCCTTGGACAGGGTGAAGCTTTCTTT. It translates to CVSSVLGQGEAFF.

The J gene is TRBJ1-5, the V gene TRBV28; D is unclear. V lost 5 bases to trimming and J lost 2 bases, with 13 bases between them. The CDR3 loop spans 15 amino acids. Germline V CDR1 and CDR2: MDHEN, SYDVKM. In nucleotides, the CDR3 is TGTGCCAGCAGTCCATACCTCGGGGGCAATCAGCCCCAGCATTTT. This encodes CASSPYLGGNQPQHF.

The chain joins TRBV25-1 to TRBJ2-1; 10 nucleotides agree with TRBD2. With V trimmed by 6 bases and J by 4 bases, 6 bases remained unmatched. The CDR3 sequence is 15 residues long. Germline CDR1 MGHDK, CDR2 SYGVNS. Here the CDR3 reads CASRPASGSYNEQFF. The CDR3 DNA sequence: TGTGCCAGCAGACCTGCTAGCGGGAGTTACAATGAGCAGTTCTTC.

As regards this clone: Sequence at one end of the junction differs from germline and may be a read error. The chain is built from TRBV7-2 and TRBJ2-5; the match to TRBD2 covers 10 bases. CDR3 length equals 15 residues. Germline V gene sequence: CDR1 SGHTA, CDR2 FQGNSA. CDR3 nucleotides: TGTGCCAGCGGCTTAAGCGGGGGGGCAAAAGAGACCCAGTACTTC. Protein: CASGLSGGAKETQYF.

The J gene is TRBJ2-3, the V gene TRBV5-1; D may be TRBD1 (7 bases). The V end was cut by 0 bases, the J end by 5 bases, with 16 bases between. Germline CDR1 reads SGHRS; CDR2 reads YFSETQ. There are 16 residues in the CDR3. This CDR3 reads CASSLGLTGTRDTQYF. The CDR3 DNA reads as TGCGCCAGCAGCTTGGGCCTGACAGGGACTCGAGATACGCAGTATTTT.

The chain joins TRBV5-4 to TRBJ2-5; D uncertain. The germline V gene encodes CDR1 SGHNT and CDR2 YYREEE (reference sequence). This CDR3 has 14 residues. Trimming stripped 4 bases from V and 4 bases from J, with 14 bases between. The CDR3 nucleotides are TGTGCCAGCAGCACCCCCGGCCAGCGAGAGACCCAGTACTTC. It is translated as CASSTPGQRETQYF.

This chain connects TRBV6-6 to TRBJ1-1; 9 positions agree with TRBD1. From germline, CDR1 is MNHNY and CDR2 SVGAGI (reference sequence). CDR3 size: 14 residues. The trim removed 2 bases at V and 4 bases at J, leaving 2 bases unmatched. Here the CDR3 reads CASSYQTGGTEAFF. As DNA, the CDR3 is TGTGCCAGCAGTTACCAGACAGGGGGCACTGAAGCTTTCTTT.

The V gene is TRBV28, the J gene TRBJ1-1; 11 bases line up with TRBD1. The CDR3 totals 15 residues. Looked up from germline, CDR1 is MDHEN and CDR2 is SYDVKM. The V segment lost 5 bases and the J segment 4 bases; nucleotides outside the gene matches: 6. CDR3 in amino acids: CASSATGTGGTEAFF. CDR3 in DNA: TGTGCCAGCAGTGCTACCGGGACAGGGGGCACTGAAGCTTTCTTT.

This chain connects TRBV21-1 to TRBJ1-2. TRBV21-1 represents a pseudogene. This CDR3 is 13 amino acids long. CDR3 amino acids: CASSERRFYGYTF. CDR3 nucleotides: TGTGCCAGCAGCGAGAGGCGCTTCTATGGCTACACCTTC.

This chain joins TRBV7-7 and TRBJ2-3; 7 bases match TRBD2. The CDR3 has 15 residues. Germline trimming cut 1 base from V and 4 bases from J; bases unmatched to any gene: 5. The V gene's germline CDR1 is SSHAT and CDR2 FNYEAQ (reference sequence). CDR3 sequence reads: CASSLEGRESDTQYF. In nucleotides, the CDR3 is TGTGCCAGCAGCTTAGAGGGGAGGGAGTCAGATACGCAGTATTTT.

By frequency, this clone registers medium-sized (0.01 to 0.1%). The genes are TRBV6-1 and TRBJ2-1, with 10 nucleotides matching TRBD2. The V segment lost 4 bases and the J segment 0 bases; nucleotides outside the gene matches: 0. Per the germline V gene, CDR1 is MNHNS and CDR2 is SASEGT. This CDR3 is built from 15 residues. The CDR3, as DNA: TGTGCCAGCAGTGGGACTAGCGGCTCCTACAATGAGCAGTTCTTC. Translating gives CASSGTSGSYNEQFF.

The V gene is TRBV10-2, the J gene TRBJ2-5, with 9 bases fitting TRBD1. There are 15 residues in the CDR3. With V trimmed by 7 bases and J by 2 bases, 8 bases remained unmatched. Looked up from germline, CDR1 is WSHSY and CDR2 is SAAADI. In DNA, the CDR3 is TGCGCCAGCAAACTCGGGACAGGGCTACAAGAGACCCAGTACTTC. Translating gives CASKLGTGLQETQYF.

V is TRBV19 and J is TRBJ1-5; D is perhaps TRBD1 (5 bases). CDR3 length: 14 amino acids. CDR1 is LNHDA and CDR2 is SQIVND in the germline V gene (reference sequence). Trimming took 3 bases from V and 6 from J, leaving 12 bases between them. The CDR3 DNA sequence: TGTGCCAGTAGTATCAGCAGGGCCGTTCAGCCCCAGCATTTT. Its protein product is CASSISRAVQPQHF.

The V call is TRBV5-1, the J call TRBJ2-7; D might be TRBD1 (5 bases). This CDR3 has 14 residues. V lost 4 bases, J lost 2 bases, and 13 bases lay in between. CDR1 is SGHRS and CDR2 is YFSETQ in the germline V gene. The CDR3 reads CASSRMTETYEQYF. The CDR3 nucleotides are TGCGCCAGCAGCCGAATGACAGAAACCTACGAGCAGTACTTC. Using reference TRBV5-1 and TRBJ2-7 for the parts outside the CDR3, the full variable domain is KAGVTQTPRYLIKTRGQQVTLSCSPISGHRSVSWYQQTPGQGLQFLFEYFSETQRNKGNFPGRFSGRQFSNSRSEMNVSTLELGDSALYLCASSRMTETYEQYFGPGTRLTVT.

The chain joins TRBV7-9 to TRBJ2-1; no definite D call. Germline CDR1 and CDR2: SEHNR and FQNEAQ (reference sequence). The CDR3 has 13 residues. V dropped 1 base and J dropped 5 bases, with 6 bases sitting between them. This chain's CDR3 is CASSLVSDNEQFF. CDR3 in DNA: TGTGCCAGCAGCTTAGTGTCCGACAATGAGCAGTTCTTC. Full variable domain (outside the CDR3, taken from reference TRBV7-9 and TRBJ2-1): DTGVSQNPRHKITKRGQNVTFRCDPISEHNRLYWYRQTLGQGPEFLTYFQNEAQLEKSRLLSDRFSAERPKGSFSTLEIQRTEQGDSAMYLCASSLVSDNEQFFGPGTRLTVL.

The CDR3 bases are TGCAGCGGCGGGGTTTCTGGAAACACCATATATTTT. Translating it yields CSGGVSGNTIYF. The chain uses TRBV29-1 and TRBJ1-3; D remains unclear. CDR3 length equals 12 residues. The V end was cut by 7 bases, the J end by 1 base, with 8 bases between. Germline CDR1 reads SQVTM; CDR2 reads ANQGSEA.

CDR3 DNA: TGCAGCACTCGACAGGGAGCCTACGAGCAGTACTTC. It specifies CSTRQGAYEQYF. The V gene is TRBV29-1, the J gene TRBJ2-7; 7 positions match TRBD1. The trim removed 8 bases at V and 2 bases at J, leaving 6 bases unmatched. Germline lookup yields CDR1 SQVTM and CDR2 ANQGSEA. CDR3 length: 12 amino acids.

V usage is TRBV30 and J usage is TRBJ1-1, with 8 bases identical to TRBD1. The length of the CDR3 is 15 residues. V lost 1 base to trimming and J lost 5 bases; unmatched junction nucleotides: 9. Germline-derived CDR1 and CDR2 are GTSNPN and SVGIG (reference sequence). The CDR3 is CAWSALTGEGTEAFF. The CDR3 DNA sequence: TGTGCCTGGAGTGCTCTGACAGGGGAAGGGACTGAAGCTTTCTTT.

The chain is built from TRBV27 and TRBJ1-1; D gene uncertain. The V end lost 9 bases, the J end lost 7 bases, and 15 bases lay between the germline ends. The germline V gene has CDR1 MNHEY and CDR2 SMNVEV (reference sequence). This CDR3 has 12 residues. The CDR3 sequence is CARQREAYEAFF. The DNA of the CDR3 is TGTGCCAGACAGAGGGAAGCCTATGAAGCTTTCTTT.

The chain is built from TRBV30 and TRBJ2-7; D is undetermined. Germline CDR1 is GTSNPN and CDR2 is SVGIG (reference sequence). The CDR3 covers 11 residues. Between the trimmed V and J ends, which lost 5 bases and 4 bases, there was a span of 9 bases. This CDR3 reads CAWGGGYEQYF. CDR3 DNA sequence: TGTGCCTGGGGCGGTGGGTACGAGCAGTACTTC. The full variable domain, its missing parts supplied by reference TRBV30 and TRBJ2-7, is SQTIHQWPATLVQPVGSPLSLECTVEGTSNPNLYWYRQAAGRGLQLLFYSVGIGQISSEVPQNLSASRPQDRQFILSSKKLLLSDSGFYLCAWGGGYEQYFGPGTRLTVT.

CDR3 sequence reads: CASSVQGSRDIQYF. CDR3 nucleotide sequence: TGTGCCAGCAGCGTACAGGGGAGCCGGGACATTCAGTACTTC. The chain carries TRBV7-2 and TRBJ2-4, with 7 bases aligning to TRBD1. Losses at the gene ends were 5 bases for V and 8 bases for J; bases not matched to a gene: 9. The CDR3 consists of 14 residues. Looked up from germline, CDR1 is SGHTA and CDR2 is FQGNSA.

CDR3 in amino acids: CASSPGQDNSPLHF. The CDR3 nucleotides are TGTGCCAGCAGCCCGGGACAGGATAATTCACCCCTCCACTTT. The V call is TRBV5-5, the J call TRBJ1-6; 8 bases align to TRBD1. This CDR3 is 14 amino acids long. Unmatched junction bases numbered 2, after V lost 4 bases and J lost 5 bases. Germline values: CDR1 SGHKS, CDR2 YYEKEE (reference sequence).

This chain links TRBV9 with TRBJ2-7; 8 nucleotides match TRBD2. CDR3 length: 16 residues. Trimming at V came to 5 bases and at J to 6 bases, leaving 16 bases not matched to a gene. Germline CDR1 is SGDLS and CDR2 is YYNGEE. The CDR3 spells CASSFTPGLEASEQYF. In nucleotides, the CDR3 is TGTGCCAGCAGTTTCACTCCGGGACTAGAGGCGTCCGAGCAGTACTTC.

The chain couples TRBV4-1 to TRBJ2-7; D is undetermined. Germline V CDR1 and CDR2: MGHRA, YSYEKL. The CDR3 runs 12 residues. Trimming took 1 base from V and 7 from J, leaving 8 bases between them. This chain's CDR3 is CASSQGFQEQYF. DNA for the CDR3: TGCGCCAGCAGCCAAGGTTTCCAGGAGCAGTACTTC.

The V and J genes are TRBV6-5 and TRBJ1-1; maybe TRBD1 (6 bases). This CDR3 is 13 amino acids long. Germline lookup yields CDR1 MNHEY and CDR2 SVGAGI. Deletions cut 5 bases from V and 6 bases from J, with 13 bases between. In DNA form, the CDR3 reads TGTGCCAGCAGTATTGGGTCAGGGGCTGAAGCTTTCTTT. Protein product: CASSIGSGAEAFF.